Sequencing of this T cell receptor (beta chain) was carried out in a study of blood T cells in healthy people across ages. Study conclusions and caveats: Diversity was estimated from one million T cells, and these estimates were considered underestimates. CMV status of donors was unknown, possibly confounding expanded clonotype changes.

The use of a sample-barcoded 5' primer and a J-beta primer mix characterized a second PCR of roughly 6 to 12 cycles. Using its own MiXCR run on the 5' RACE reads, TCRdb lists one record per CDR3 protein. The sample carries over 950,000 distinct CDR3 sequences, around 54% recorded once. CDR3 length: 16 residues. The germline CDR1 and CDR2 sequences are SSHAT and FNYEAQ (reference sequence). The V and J ends lost 2 bases and 4 bases, in that order; junction bases with no gene match: 4. Remarks on this clonotype: What it binds is not known.

The receptor comes from a woman aged 55-70 years in good health. Sequenced material: blood. J is TRBJ2-2 and V is TRBV7-7; the match to TRBD2 covers 10 bases. The CDR3 protein is CASSLRLAGATGELFF. CDR3 coding DNA: TGTGCCAGCAGCTTACGACTAGCGGGTGCCACCGGGGAGCTGTTTTTT.